This T cell receptor beta chain is from a study of shared clonotypes between healthy human individuals. Overall study results and limits: It was the non-shared clonotypes that had lower generation probabilities than clonotypes shared by all four donors. Naive subsets tended to show greater estimated richness than memory subsets.

The split of CD4+ cells yielded CD45RA+ naive and CD45RA-negative memory subsets. In the case of this clone: No antigen is known for it.

The CDR3 length is 15 residues. Germline trimming cut 5 bases from V and 4 bases from J; bases unmatched to any gene: 9. CDR1 is MNHEY, CDR2 SMNVEV, per germline (reference sequence). Only in-frame clones appear in the TCRdb table, and some are missing; sequencing was by immunoSEQ multiplex PCR. This sample yields 2 million to 2.5 million clones, of which roughly 94% are seen a single time; more than 0.1% belongs to the top ten. The origin of this receptor is a man younger than 30 in good health. Sequencing used naive CD4+ T cells sorted from blood. Indicated subset: CD45RA+ positively selected. The rearrangement joins TRBV27 to TRBJ1-1; TRBD1 matches at 8 bases. CDR3 amino acids: CASSPRGRLGTEAFF. The CDR3, as DNA: TGTGCCAGCAGTCCCAGGGGGCGATTGGGCACTGAAGCTTTCTTT.